The rows below give T cell receptor beta chains drawn from one sample of a study of identical twins. Via MiXCR, TCRdb re-called the 5' RACE reads, giving one row per CDR3 protein. The table has 450,000 or so distinct CDR3 sequences, more than 20% seen once. The same data also went into a second study, on T cells expressing NK-cell markers.

The sample comprised CD4+ T cells sorted from blood. These receptors came from a woman between 18 and 29 years old in good health. Each CDR3 is given with its conserved first and last residue. The D gene is left open where the match is weak. Clone size is shown for a subset of rows, as once, few, many or a class of expanded clone.

>few|TRBJ2-5|TRBV7-2|TRBD1
CASSGQGLRETQYF
TGTGCCAGCAGCGGACAGGGTTTGCGCGAGACCCAGTACTTC
>.|TRBJ1-6|TRBV20-1|.
CSARTGAFENSPLHF
TGCAGTGCTAGGACGGGGGCATTTGAAAATTCACCCCTCCACTTT
>.|TRBJ2-1|TRBV11-2|TRBD2
CASSPGLEGTNEQFF
TGTGCCAGCAGCCCCGGACTAGAGGGTACCAATGAGCAGTTCTTC
>few|TRBJ2-1|TRBV24-1|.
CATSDLRGGSEQFF
TGTGCCACCAGTGATTTGCGTGGGGGGAGTGAGCAGTTCTTC
>few|TRBJ2-1|TRBV7-9|.
CASSPWGGVYNEQFF
TGTGCCAGCAGCCCCTGGGGCGGAGTATACAATGAGCAGTTCTTC
>.|TRBJ2-4|TRBV7-2|.
CASSRNRDTIYYF
TGTGCCAGCAGCCGAAACCGGGACACCATCTACTACTTC
>.|TRBJ1-2|TRBV2|.
CASSEWGRGSDGYTF
TGTGCCAGCAGTGAATGGGGCAGGGGTAGTGATGGCTACACCTTC
>few|TRBJ2-7|TRBV5-5|TRBD1
CASSIQGALSYEQYF
TGTGCCAGCAGCATACAGGGGGCCCTCTCCTACGAGCAGTACTTC
>few|TRBJ1-1|TRBV5-1|.
CASSFGNSWGTEAFF
TGCGCCAGCAGCTTCGGAAACAGTTGGGGCACTGAAGCTTTCTTT
>.|TRBJ1-1|TRBV5-1|.
CASSPRNGNTEAFF
TGCGCCAGCAGCCCCCGCAATGGGAACACTGAAGCTTTCTTT
>.|TRBJ2-7|TRBV5-4|.
CASSSARDATYEQYF
TGTGCCAGCAGCTCGGCCCGGGACGCGACCTACGAGCAGTACTTC
>few|TRBJ2-3|TRBV7-9|.
CASSSSSGDTQYF
TGTGCCAGCAGCTCCTCCTCTGGGGATACGCAGTATTTT
>few|TRBJ2-5|TRBV20-1|.
CSAVPGIGETQYF
TGCAGTGCTGTACCAGGGATCGGAGAGACCCAGTACTTC
>few|TRBJ1-6|TRBV10-3|.
CAISGTRGDSPLHF
TGTGCCATCAGTGGGACCAGGGGCGATTCACCCCTCCACTTT
>few|TRBJ2-7|TRBV6-5|.
CASSYSTRPSSYEQYF
TGTGCCAGCAGTTACTCGACCCGCCCCAGCTCCTACGAGCAGTACTTC
>few|TRBJ2-5|TRBV12-5|.
CASARGGAETQYF
TGTGCTAGTGCCCGTGGGGGCGCAGAGACCCAGTACTTC
>few|TRBJ2-7|TRBV7-7|TRBD1
CASSLDRDRDYEQYF
TGTGCTAGCAGCTTAGATCGGGACAGGGATTACGAGCAGTACTTC
>.|TRBJ1-1|TRBV20-1|.
CSARAGSSSEAFF
TGCAGTGCTAGAGCCGGGTCCTCATCTGAAGCTTTCTTT
>.|TRBJ2-3|TRBV19|.
CASSRPQGSENTQYF
TGTGCCAGTAGCCGGCCCCAGGGGTCGGAAAATACGCAGTATTTT
>few|TRBJ2-1|TRBV7-8|.
CASSLRSGVNEQFF
TGTGCCAGCAGCCTAAGATCAGGGGTGAATGAGCAGTTCTTC
>.|TRBJ1-6|TRBV27|.
CASAPEDAGSYNSPLHF
TGTGCCAGCGCTCCCGAGGACGCCGGTTCGTATAATTCACCCCTCCACTTT
>few|TRBJ2-1|TRBV7-3|TRBD2
CASSRGREGYNEQFF
TGTGCCAGCAGTCGAGGGCGGGAGGGCTACAATGAGCAGTTCTTC
>many|TRBJ2-1|TRBV12-3/TRBV12-4|TRBD2
CASSLGLAGEQFF
TGTGCCAGCAGTCTGGGACTAGCTGGTGAGCAGTTCTTC
>few|TRBJ2-5|TRBV27|TRBD1
CASRRQGLETQYF
TGTGCCAGCAGACGACAGGGTCTAGAGACCCAGTACTTC
>many|TRBJ1-2|TRBV5-1|.
CASSFTGNYGYTF
TGCGCCAGCAGCTTCACCGGGAACTATGGCTACACCTTC
>.|TRBJ1-2|TRBV29-1|TRBD1
CSVSGTGVYGYTF
TGCAGCGTTTCAGGGACAGGGGTCTATGGCTACACCTTC
>.|TRBJ2-1|TRBV6-2/TRBV6-3|.
CASSYNGWNEQFF
TGTGCCAGCAGTTATAATGGTTGGAATGAGCAGTTCTTC
>.|TRBJ2-1|TRBV11-2|TRBD1
CASDRAMGEQFF
TGTGCCAGCGACAGGGCCATGGGTGAGCAGTTCTTC
>.|TRBJ2-6|TRBV4-1|.
CASSQFRQTLSGANVLTF
TGCGCCAGCAGCCAATTCAGACAGACTCTTTCTGGGGCCAACGTCCTGACTTTC
>.|TRBJ2-5|TRBV7-2|.
CASSSPSTRGETQYF
TGTGCCAGCAGCTCCCCATCCACAAGGGGAGAGACCCAGTACTTC
>.|TRBJ2-1|TRBV9|TRBD2
CASSPYGTSAYNEQFF
TGTGCCAGCAGCCCTTACGGGACTAGCGCTTACAATGAGCAGTTCTTC
>few|TRBJ1-1|TRBV27|.
CASQLRGLNTEAFF
TGTGCCAGCCAGCTCCGGGGGTTGAACACTGAAGCTTTCTTT
>.|TRBJ1-5|TRBV12-3/TRBV12-4|.
CASSFLGGLSQPQHF
TGTGCCAGCAGTTTCCTTGGAGGGTTAAGTCAGCCCCAGCATTTT
>few|TRBJ2-5|TRBV7-9|.
CASSRFGGETQYF
TGTGCCAGCAGCCGATTCGGAGGGGAGACCCAGTACTTC
>few|TRBJ2-1|TRBV18|.
CASSGGTPLGEQFF
TGTGCCAGCTCGGGCGGGACCCCTCTAGGGGAGCAGTTCTTC
>few|TRBJ2-7|TRBV12-3/TRBV12-4|.
CASSLPRQGLAYEQYF
TGTGCCAGCAGTTTACCCCGACAGGGACTAGCCTACGAGCAGTACTTC
>.|TRBJ2-2|TRBV5-1|.
CASSGGGGNANTGELFF
TGCGCCAGCAGCGGAGGGGGAGGCAACGCGAACACCGGGGAGCTGTTTTTT
>many|TRBJ2-3|TRBV5-5|.
CASSWDTDTQYF
TGTGCCAGCAGCTGGGACACAGATACGCAGTATTTT
>few|TRBJ1-1|TRBV12-3/TRBV12-4|.
CASSRGVGAFF
TGTGCCAGCAGCCGCGGAGTGGGAGCTTTCTTT
>.|TRBJ2-5|TRBV12-3/TRBV12-4|.
CASSPPPGAETQYF
TGTGCCAGCAGCCCTCCCCCGGGGGCTGAGACCCAGTACTTC
>few|TRBJ2-2|TRBV12-3/TRBV12-4|TRBD2
CASSLVLAGSGELFF
TGTGCCAGCAGTCTAGTACTAGCGGGCTCCGGGGAGCTGTTTTTT
>.|TRBJ2-3|TRBV5-1|TRBD2
CASSFFLAGGLDTQYF
TGCGCCAGCAGCTTCTTCCTAGCGGGGGGTTTAGATACGCAGTATTTT
>.|TRBJ1-2|TRBV20-1|TRBD1
CSASGTVKDGYTF
TGCAGTGCTAGCGGGACAGTGAAGGACGGCTACACCTTC
>.|TRBJ2-3|TRBV6-1|.
CASTPRFTDTQYF
TGTGCCAGCACTCCAAGATTCACAGATACGCAGTATTTT
>few|TRBJ2-1|TRBV18|.
CASSPPIRLAAYNEQFF
TGTGCCAGCTCACCACCGATACGCCTAGCTGCCTACAATGAGCAGTTCTTC
>.|TRBJ2-3|TRBV7-3|.
CASSLLRGVGLYF
TGTGCCAGCAGCTTGCTTAGGGGAGTGGGTTTGTATTTT
>few|TRBJ2-1|TRBV10-3|TRBD2
CATLLGTSGRGEQFF
TGTGCCACACTCTTAGGGACTAGCGGGAGGGGTGAGCAGTTCTTC
>.|TRBJ2-1|TRBV7-2|TRBD2
CASSSRLAADSYNEQFF
TGTGCCAGCAGCTCCAGACTAGCGGCGGACTCCTACAATGAGCAGTTCTTC
>few|TRBJ1-3|TRBV12-3/TRBV12-4|.
CASSLGFNTIYF
TGTGCCAGCAGTTTGGGTTTTAACACCATATATTTT
>.|TRBJ1-1|TRBV20-1|TRBD1
CSAAGQMNTEAFF
TGCAGTGCTGCGGGACAGATGAACACTGAAGCTTTCTTT
>.|TRBJ2-7|TRBV11-2|.
CASSLEPFGEQYF
TGTGCCAGCAGCTTAGAGCCGTTTGGCGAGCAGTACTTC
>.|TRBJ2-6|TRBV19|.
CASNPGESGANVLTF
TGTGCCAGTAACCCAGGGGAGTCTGGGGCCAACGTCCTGACTTTC